Each of the 14 T cell receptor beta chains below was sequenced from the same sample in a study of blood T cell repertoires in COVID-19. Generated by immunoSEQ multiplex PCR, the TCRdb table keeps only in-frame clones and is missing some. Of just over 200,000 clones listed, about nine tenths are singletons. Specimen: peripheral blood. Receptors were obtained from an elderly man with acute or convalescent COVID-19.

J is TRBJ2-2 and V is TRBV7-9; a possible D gene is TRBD1 (5 bases). The germline V and J ends were trimmed by 5 bases and 4 bases, with 14 bases remaining between them. The CDR3 runs to 15 residues. The V gene's germline CDR1 is SEHNR and CDR2 FQNEAQ (reference sequence). The CDR3 nucleotides are TGTGCCAGCAGCGATGGTAGGGGCCCCACCGGGGAGCTGTTTTTT. It encodes CASSDGRGPTGELFF.

The rearrangement uses TRBV5-4 and TRBJ2-7; D perhaps matches TRBD2 (6 bases). This CDR3 region has 15 residues. From germline, CDR1 is SGHNT and CDR2 YYREEE (reference sequence). Trimming took off 1 base at V and 5 bases at J, with 16 bases between the two ends. CDR3 coding DNA: TGTGCCAGCAGCTTGTACGTAGCGGCCTTCAACGAGCAGTACTTC. It yields the protein CASSLYVAAFNEQYF. The full variable domain, completed using reference TRBV5-4 and TRBJ2-7, is ETGVTQSPTHLIKTRGQQVTLRCSSQSGHNTVSWYQQALGQGPQFIFQYYREEENGRGNFPPRFSGLQFPNYSSELNVNALELDDSALYLCASSLYVAAFNEQYFGPGTRLTVT.

The V call is TRBV30, the J call TRBJ1-3; D is possibly TRBD1 (5 bases). The V end lost 3 bases, the J end lost 5 bases, and 14 bases lay between the germline ends. CDR1 is GTSNPN and CDR2 is SVGIG in the germline V gene (reference sequence). The CDR3 loop spans 14 amino acids. CDR3 sequence: CAWSAGLSRNTIYF. The CDR3 DNA reads as TGTGCCTGGAGCGCGGGACTATCGCGAAACACCATATATTTT.

The genes are TRBV5-4 and TRBJ2-3; 15 nucleotides align to TRBD2. CDR1 is SGHNT, CDR2 YYREEE, per germline (reference sequence). The CDR3 contains 17 residues. J was trimmed by 4 bases and V by 4 bases; bases with no gene match: 7. The DNA for the CDR3 is TGTGCCAGCAGCCCGGGGACTAGCGGGAGGCCCCCAGATACGCAGTATTTT. Translation: CASSPGTSGRPPDTQYF.

The rearrangement uses TRBV5-1 and TRBJ2-7, with TRBD1 identical over 8 bases. The J segment lost 3 bases and the V segment lost 4 bases, leaving 6 bases of the junction unmatched. The CDR3 is 14 residues long. Germline CDR1 is SGHRS and CDR2 is YFSETQ. The CDR3 spells CASSTGQGHYEQYF. As DNA, the CDR3 is TGCGCCAGCAGCACCGGACAGGGACACTACGAGCAGTACTTC.

This rearrangement joins TRBV7-2 to TRBJ2-2, with unresolved D. The CDR3 totals 16 residues. Trimming took off 3 bases at V and 1 base at J, with 12 bases between the two ends. Germline V lookup: CDR1 SGHTA, CDR2 FQGNSA. The DNA of the CDR3 is TGTGCCAGCAGCTTTTCAGCCCTAGGGAACACCGGGGAGCTGTTTTTT. This encodes CASSFSALGNTGELFF.

The gene calls are TRBV5-1 and TRBJ1-1; 7 bases are a match to TRBD1. The germline V gene has CDR1 SGHRS and CDR2 YFSETQ. This CDR3 comprises 17 residues. Unmatched junction bases numbered 8, after V lost 0 bases and J lost 0 bases. CDR3 DNA sequence: TGCGCCAGCAGCTTGGGCAGGGGGGCGGGATTGAACACTGAAGCTTTCTTT. This gives the protein CASSLGRGAGLNTEAFF.

The chain is built from TRBV28 and TRBJ1-5; 8 bases line up with TRBD1. Germline CDR1 and CDR2: MDHEN and SYDVKM. V gave up 5 bases and J gave up 3 bases; unmatched junction bases: 3. The CDR3 loop spans 14 amino acids. The CDR3 sequence is CASSLGQDNQPQHF. DNA for the CDR3: TGTGCCAGCAGTCTGGGACAGGACAATCAGCCCCAGCATTTT.

This clone appeared once. The rearrangement uses TRBV6-6 and TRBJ1-6; no firm D call. The CDR3 has 14 residues. Germline assignment: CDR1 MNHNY and CDR2 SVGAGI (reference sequence). The V end was cut by 4 bases, the J end by 7 bases, with 11 bases between. The CDR3 sequence is CASSFLAENSPLHF. DNA of the CDR3: TGTGCCAGCAGTTTCCTGGCGGAGAATTCACCCCTCCACTTT.

The V and J genes are TRBV19 and TRBJ1-2, with 8 bases matching TRBD1. The CDR3 covers 13 residues. J was trimmed by 5 bases and V by 9 bases; bases with no gene match: 8. The germline V gene encodes CDR1 LNHDA and CDR2 SQIVND (reference sequence). The CDR3 here is CAREDRASYGYTF. In DNA, the CDR3 is TGTGCCAGAGAGGACAGGGCTTCGTATGGCTACACCTTC.

The J gene is TRBJ2-3, the V gene TRBV5-1; D unclear. This CDR3 spans 15 amino acids. The germline CDR1 and CDR2 sequences are SGHRS and YFSETQ. Trimming took 0 bases from V and 4 from J, leaving 12 bases between them. The CDR3 here is CASSLGGSVADTQYF. CDR3 bases: TGCGCCAGCAGCTTGGGCGGTTCGGTGGCAGATACGCAGTATTTT.

The chain couples TRBV11-3 to TRBJ1-1; D might be TRBD1 (5 bases). Germline V lookup: CDR1 SGHNT, CDR2 YENEEA. V lost 1 base, J lost 6 bases, and 12 bases lay in between. CDR3 length: 14 residues. The CDR3 DNA follows: TGTGCCAGCAGCTTAGCCCGACAGAGCTCTGAAGCTTTCTTT. Encoded protein: CASSLARQSSEAFF. The variable domain in full, with the rest retrieved from reference TRBV11-3 and TRBJ1-1, is EAGVVQSPRYKIIEKKQPVAFWCNPISGHNTLYWYLQNLGQGPELLIRYENEEAVDDSQLPKDRFSAERLKGVDSTLKIQPAELGDSAVYLCASSLARQSSEAFFGQGTRLTVV.

The V and J genes are TRBV5-1 and TRBJ2-1; 7 bases map to TRBD2. Trimming removed 7 bases from V and 7 bases from J; junction bases left unmatched: 14. Germline assignment: CDR1 SGHRS and CDR2 YFSETQ. This CDR3 region has 15 residues. CDR3 sequence: CASARSAGVRNEQFF. In nucleotides, the CDR3 is TGCGCCAGCGCCCGCTCGGCGGGAGTGAGGAATGAGCAGTTCTTC.

This clone was seen once. The junction departs from germline at one end; a sequencing error may be responsible. The chain is built from TRBV7-3 and TRBJ2-5; TRBD2 matches 11 bases. The CDR3 has 16 amino acids. Per the germline V gene, CDR1 is SGHTA and CDR2 is FQGTGA. The CDR3 protein is CASSLTGLAAQETQYF. The DNA for the CDR3 is TGTGCCAGCAGTTTAACGGGACTAGCGGCCCAAGAGACCCAGTACTTC.